This entry features one T cell receptor (beta chain) sequence. Its antigen is undetermined. This sample is part of a study of T cell responses to AZD1222 COVID-19 vaccine. Study conclusions and caveats: Seropositive status at baseline applied to only five to seven AZD1222 recipients.

The CDR3 is 15 amino acids. Per the germline V gene, CDR1 is SGHRS and CDR2 is YFSETQ. V dropped 2 bases and J dropped 5; count of bases not matched to a gene: 8. The assay was immunoSEQ multiplex PCR, and TCRdb's table has in-frame clones only and misses some. The table shows some 150,000 clones, with approximately 89% occurring only once. The input for sequencing was peripheral blood, taken on day 0 of AZD1222 vaccination. The rearrangement uses TRBV5-1 and TRBJ2-3; the match to TRBD2 covers 7 bases. The clonotype was recovered from an adult in good health. The CDR3 region is CASSFGGRAGDTQYF. The CDR3 DNA is TGCGCCAGCAGCTTCGGGGGGAGGGCCGGAGATACGCAGTATTTT.